Here is one TCR beta chain with its context. This sample is part of a study of Ad26.COV2.S vaccination and SARS-CoV-2 variants. Looked up from germline, CDR1 is SGHVS and CDR2 is FNYEAQ. Trimming cost V 0 bases and J 3 bases, with 5 bases left between them. The CDR3 runs to 13 residues. Documented treatment: 15 to 20 received Ad26.COV2.S at low or high dose, single or two shots; 5 received placebo; per-sample allocation not given. Collection of the samples took place on day 63 after the first injection of vaccine or placebo. Only in-frame clones appear in the TCRdb table, and some are missing; sequencing was by immunoSEQ multiplex PCR. The sample shows hundreds of thousands of clones, roughly 89% of them seen only once.

The clonotype comes from a person aged 18 to 65 who received the Ad26.COV2.S COVID-19 vaccine or a placebo. This sequence joins TRBV7-6 and TRBJ1-1; no clear D. The sample consisted of peripheral blood, taken in a trial of Ad26.COV2.S vaccine versus placebo. The DNA for the CDR3 is TGTGCCAGCAGCTTAGCGGGATACACTGAAGCTTTCTTT. It codes for CASSLAGYTEAFF.